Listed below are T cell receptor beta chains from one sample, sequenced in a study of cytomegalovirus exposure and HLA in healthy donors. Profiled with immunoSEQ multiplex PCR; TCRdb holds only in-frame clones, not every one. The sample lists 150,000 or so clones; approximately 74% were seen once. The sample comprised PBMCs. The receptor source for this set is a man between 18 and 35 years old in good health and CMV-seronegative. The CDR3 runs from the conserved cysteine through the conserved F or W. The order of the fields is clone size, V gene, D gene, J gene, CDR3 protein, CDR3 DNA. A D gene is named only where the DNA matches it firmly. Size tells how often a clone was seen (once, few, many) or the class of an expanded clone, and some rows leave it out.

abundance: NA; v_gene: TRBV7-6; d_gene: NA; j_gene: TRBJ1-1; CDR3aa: CASSLDAGTEAFF; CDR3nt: TGTGCCAGCAGCTTAGATGCAGGGACTGAAGCTTTCTTT
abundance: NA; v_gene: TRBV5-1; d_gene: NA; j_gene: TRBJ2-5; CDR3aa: CASSLDTQRQETQYF; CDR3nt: TGCGCCAGCAGCTTAGACACACAACGTCAAGAGACCCAGTACTTC
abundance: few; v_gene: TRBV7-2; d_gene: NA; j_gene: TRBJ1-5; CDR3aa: CASSFLGAGRNQPQHF; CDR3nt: TGTGCCAGCAGCTTTCTGGGGGCAGGCCGTAATCAGCCCCAGCATTTT
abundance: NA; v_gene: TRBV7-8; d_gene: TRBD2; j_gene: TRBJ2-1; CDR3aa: CASSPGLAGGLSYNEQFF; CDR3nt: TGTGCCAGCAGCCCGGGACTAGCGGGGGGCCTTTCCTACAATGAGCAGTTCTTC
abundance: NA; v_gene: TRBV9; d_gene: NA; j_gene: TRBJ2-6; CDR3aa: CASSVGIQGIGSGANVLTF; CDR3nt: TGTGCCAGCAGCGTAGGTATCCAGGGGATCGGCTCTGGGGCCAACGTCCTGACTTTC
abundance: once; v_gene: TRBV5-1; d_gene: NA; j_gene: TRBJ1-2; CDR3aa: CASSWEGRNYGYTF; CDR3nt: TGCGCCAGCAGCTGGGAAGGGAGGAACTATGGCTACACCTTC
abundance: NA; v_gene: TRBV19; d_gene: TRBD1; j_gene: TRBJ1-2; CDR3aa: CASSDTGTGTRGYTF; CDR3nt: TGTGCCAGCTCGGACACCGGGACAGGGACACGGGGCTACACCTTC
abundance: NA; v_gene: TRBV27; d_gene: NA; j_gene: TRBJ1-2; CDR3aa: CASSLIAGTGYGYTF; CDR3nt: TGTGCCAGCAGTTTAATAGCGGGGACTGGGTATGGCTACACCTTC
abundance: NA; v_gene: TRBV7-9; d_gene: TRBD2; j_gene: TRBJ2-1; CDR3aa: CASSLGTSGDFFIQYEQFF; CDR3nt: TGTGCCAGCAGCCTCGGGACTAGCGGCGACTTTTTCATACAATACGAGCAGTTCTTC
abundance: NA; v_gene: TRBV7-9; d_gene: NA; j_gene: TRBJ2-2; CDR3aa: CASSLASPGFAGELFF; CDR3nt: TGTGCCAGCAGCTTAGCGTCGCCAGGGTTTGCCGGGGAGCTGTTTTTT
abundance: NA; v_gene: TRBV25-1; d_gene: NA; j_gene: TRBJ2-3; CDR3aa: CASSEYLGPNTDTQYF; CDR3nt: TGTGCCAGCAGTGAATATTTGGGGCCCAACACAGATACGCAGTATTTT
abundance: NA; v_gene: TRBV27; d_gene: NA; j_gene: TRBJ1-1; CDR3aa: CASSLHGGNTEAFF; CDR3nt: TGTGCCAGCAGTTTACACGGGGGGAACACTGAAGCTTTCTTT
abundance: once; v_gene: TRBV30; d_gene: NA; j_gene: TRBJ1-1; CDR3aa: CAWSGVLNAEAFF; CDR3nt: TGTGCCTGGAGCGGGGTGTTGAACGCTGAAGCTTTCTTT
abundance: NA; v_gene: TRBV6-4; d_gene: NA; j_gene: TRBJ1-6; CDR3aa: CASSDSDSISSPLHF; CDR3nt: TGTGCCAGCAGTGACTCTGACAGTATAAGTTCACCCCTCCACTTT
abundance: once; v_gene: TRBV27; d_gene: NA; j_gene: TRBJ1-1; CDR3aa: CASSLSWGRDTEAFF; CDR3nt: TGTGCCAGCAGTTTATCCTGGGGGAGGGACACTGAAGCTTTCTTT
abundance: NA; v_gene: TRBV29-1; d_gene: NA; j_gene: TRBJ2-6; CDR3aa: CSVEDRHLSSGANVLTF; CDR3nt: TGCAGCGTGGAAGACAGGCACCTAAGCTCTGGGGCCAACGTCCTGACTTTC
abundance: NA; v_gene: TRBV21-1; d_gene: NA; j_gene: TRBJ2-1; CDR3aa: CASNRPGGDEQFF; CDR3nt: TGTGCCAGCAACCGACCGGGGGGAGACGAGCAGTTCTTC
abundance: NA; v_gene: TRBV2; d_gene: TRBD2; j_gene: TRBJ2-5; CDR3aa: CASSETSGEQETQYF; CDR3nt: TGTGCCAGCAGTGAGACTAGCGGGGAACAAGAGACCCAGTACTTC
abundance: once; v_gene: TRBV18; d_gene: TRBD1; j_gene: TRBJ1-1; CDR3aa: CASSPFETGTTEAFF; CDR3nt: TGTGCCAGCTCACCATTCGAGACAGGGACCACTGAAGCTTTCTTT
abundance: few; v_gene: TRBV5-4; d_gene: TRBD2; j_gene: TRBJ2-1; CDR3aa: CASSSGTSGYNEQFF; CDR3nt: TGTGCCAGCAGCTCCGGGACTAGCGGATACAATGAGCAGTTCTTC
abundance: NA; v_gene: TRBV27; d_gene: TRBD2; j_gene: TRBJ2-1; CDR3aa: CAIRGLAGKNEQFF; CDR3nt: TGTGCCATCCGGGGGCTAGCGGGGAAAAATGAGCAGTTCTTC
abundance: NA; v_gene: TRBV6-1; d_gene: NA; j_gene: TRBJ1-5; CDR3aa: CASSDPATTPDQPQHF; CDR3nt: TGTGCCAGCAGTGACCCCGCTACGACACCCGATCAGCCCCAGCATTTT
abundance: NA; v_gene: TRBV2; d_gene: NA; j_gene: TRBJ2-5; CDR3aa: CASTGEQKTQYF; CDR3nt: TGTGCCAGCACCGGAGAACAAAAGACCCAGTACTTC
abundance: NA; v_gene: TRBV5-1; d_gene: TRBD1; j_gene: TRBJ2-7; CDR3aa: CASSSQGDSYEQYF; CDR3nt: TGCGCCAGCAGCTCACAGGGGGACTCCTACGAGCAGTACTTC